This TCR beta chain emerged from a study of neurological immune-mediated disorders. General study results and limits: There were no CDR3 amino acid sequences shared by expanded clones across subjects, a result suggesting private repertoires in all groups.

This clonotype was seen at least ten times. What it binds is unknown. The study drew its healthy controls from blood bank volunteers in Maryland, USA. Unsorted libraries came from 2 million PBMCs stored at -80 °C. The cDNA was synthesized by means of template-switch 5'RACE, which was carried out with 10-nucleotide random UMIs. TCRdb independently ran MiXCR on the 5' RACE reads; one entry per CDR3 protein. The table includes approximately 45,000 distinct CDR3 sequences, over 9.5% detected once. Trimming shortened V by 4 bases and J by 1 base, and 13 bases separated the two germline ends. Germline CDR1 and CDR2: LGHDT and YNNKEL (reference sequence). The CDR3 totals 16 residues.

The sequence came from a female donor in good health. The chain recombines TRBV3-1 with TRBJ2-2, with D perhaps TRBD2 (6 bases). Sequenced sample: PBMCs. The CDR3 region is CASSPKRAVNTGELFF. In DNA form, the CDR3 reads TGTGCCAGCAGCCCTAAGCGGGCCGTGAACACCGGGGAGCTGTTTTTT. Based on the CDR3 plus reference TRBV3-1 and TRBJ2-2, the full variable domain is DTAVSQTPKYLVTQMGNDKSIKCEQNLGHDTMYWYKQDSKKFLKIMFSYNNKELIINETVPNRFSPKSPDKAHLNLHINSLELGDSAVYFCASSPKRAVNTGELFFGEGSRLTVL.